This record looks at one TCR beta chain sequence and its context. As yet, its antigen is unknown. Assay: immunoSEQ multiplex PCR; the TCRdb copy retains only in-frame clones and omits some. This sample has about 150,000 clones; approximately 92% occur once, and the top ten carry 2.5% to 4%. The data stem from a study of T cell responses to AZD1222 COVID-19 vaccine. Overall study results and limits: Increases in Spike-specific TCR breadth and depth were seen after two AZD1222 doses. Epitopes outside B.1.351 and B.1.1.7 mutated regions reportedly drew nearly half of spike TCRs. The donor group comprised mostly white British people and more females; the analysis possibly underestimated clonal diversity.

This CDR3 is built from 13 residues. CDR1 PRHDT and CDR2 FYEKMQ come from the germline V gene (reference sequence). V was trimmed by 4 bases and J by 8 bases, leaving 14 bases between them. Analyses pooled second doses at about 4 or about 12 weeks. Source: peripheral blood, taken 28 days after the second AZD1222 dose. The receptor was derived from an adult who received the AZD1222 COVID-19 vaccine. The chain joins TRBV13 to TRBJ1-1; TRBD1 is a possible D gene (6 bases). The CDR3 sequence: CASSSQGPKEAFF. The CDR3, as DNA: TGTGCCAGCAGCTCACAGGGCCCGAAAGAAGCTTTCTTT.